There are a few counts of the clone carrying this TCR beta chain. The antigen is undetermined. This sample is part of a study of CD8 T cells in ankylosing spondylitis. Overall study findings and caveats: In ankylosing spondylitis blood, a motif of roughly eight highly homologous TCR beta variants appeared characteristic.

For TCR beta, libraries came from quantitative 5'-RACE with molecular barcodes. TCRdb processed the 5' RACE reads anew with MiXCR; each CDR3 protein has one entry. This sample has 650,000 to 800,000 distinct CDR3 sequences, with 19% found just once. Germline trimming cut 2 bases from V and 7 bases from J; bases unmatched to any gene: 9. This CDR3 is 16 amino acids long. CDR1 SGHKS and CDR2 YYEKEE come from the germline V gene (reference sequence). This chain uses TRBV5-5 with TRBJ1-6; 7 positions agree with TRBD1. The TCR originated in a male donor with ankylosing spondylitis. The specimen sequenced was blood, either unsorted or a sorted T cell fraction (not recorded which). Written as DNA, the CDR3 is TGTGCCAGCAGCTTCGATCCCGGGACAGTCAATTCACCCCTCCACTTT. Translating gives CASSFDPGTVNSPLHF.